Given below is one T cell receptor beta chain in context. This specimen belongs to a study of graft-versus-host responses after intestinal transplantation. TCRdb's table, derived via immunoSEQ multiplex PCR, lists solely in-frame clones and lacks some. The table shows 15,000 or so clones, with 77% occurring only once. Lamina propria and intraepithelial lymphocytes were released by processing graft tissue. Germline assignment: CDR1 SGHVT and CDR2 SQSDAQ. V shed 1 base and J shed 2 bases, with 12 bases lying between them. This CDR3 spans 16 amino acids. The clonotype comes from a human patient who received an intestinal transplant, so some T cells may come from the graft donor. The sequenced sample was ileum tissue, obtained approximately 26 days after intestinal transplant. The chain carries TRBV7-4 and TRBJ1-5, with D maybe TRBD1 (5 bases). CDR3 protein: CASSLEVGEGNQPQHF. CDR3 nucleotide sequence: TGTGCCAGCAGCTTAGAGGTAGGGGAGGGCAATCAGCCCCAGCATTTT.